Listed below are T cell receptor beta chains from one sample, sequenced in a study of shared clonotypes between healthy human individuals. Some clones are missing from TCRdb's copy, which holds only in-frame ones; the method was immunoSEQ multiplex PCR. The sample lists hundreds of thousands of clones; 96% were seen once. Sequencing was done on a sample of naive CD8+ T cells sorted from blood. The receptors originated from a woman under 40 in good health. The conserved cysteine and the conserved F or W are not part of the CDR3 here. Fields, in order: J gene, CDR3 length, V gene, CDR3 protein.

TRBJ2-2 14 TRBV27 ASSLYRGQITGELF
TRBJ2-5 11 TRBV5-4 ASSLVETETQY
TRBJ2-2 11 TRBV27 ASSTRGAGELF
TRBJ2-1 13 TRBV13 ASSLEAGEYNEQF
TRBJ1-2 12 TRBV30 AWSAGQGVYGYT
TRBJ2-7 11 TRBV7-9 ASSKDVSYEQY
TRBJ1-4 12 TRBV27 ASKTGQGGEKLF
TRBJ2-7 11 TRBV28 ASRANGMDEQY
TRBJ1-3 16 TRBV4-1 ASSQTGTGLYLGNTIY
TRBJ2-1 15 TRBV9 ASSVFPTPPDYNEQF
TRBJ1-1 13 TRBV19 ASTTPDRRNTEAF
TRBJ1-5 18 TRBV28 ASSGTMWDRGQASNQPQH
TRBJ2-3 13 TRBV2 ASSPGRDSTDTQY
TRBJ2-3 17 TRBV27 ASSLRSGLAGEEADTQY
TRBJ2-1 11 TRBV27 ASSSPVGDEQF
TRBJ2-7 11 TRBV5-4 ASSWDRGHEQY
TRBJ2-7 13 TRBV28 ASSLYSSGSSEQY
TRBJ1-1 12 TRBV5-4 ASSQEWRGTEAF
TRBJ1-4 14 TRBV4-1 ASRQLLTYTNEKLF
TRBJ2-2 12 TRBV25-1 ASSESPDTGELF
TRBJ2-3 14 TRBV29-1 SVEDGVKQFTDTQY
TRBJ1-5 12 TRBV10-1 ASSGEQCNQPQH
TRBJ2-3 15 TRBV2 ASSEWPGGFSTDTQY
TRBJ2-7 11 TRBV5-6 ASSPSVAYEQY
TRBJ2-2 10 TRBV7-9 ASSIGTGELF
TRBJ2-5 14 TRBV19 ASSPETGHWVETQY
TRBJ1-3 14 TRBV28 ASKSAAMGSGNTIY
TRBJ1-5 13 TRBV2 ASSEEGGMNQPQH
TRBJ1-1 11 TRBV19 ASSAGVYTEAF
TRBJ1-1 13 TRBV29-1 SVEKGERMNTEAF
TRBJ2-1 14 TRBV19 ASSMTSGNTYNEQF
TRBJ2-3 13 TRBV27 ASRAYRGVGDTQY
TRBJ2-5 11 TRBV6-5 ASSTGTEETQY
TRBJ2-7 10 TRBV7-9 ASSQGGWEQY
TRBJ1-1 15 TRBV21-1 ASSNTGVLLMNTEAF
TRBJ2-1 14 TRBV29-1 SVVFSREGVDNEQF
TRBJ2-1 14 TRBV2 ASSEGGRSRMGEQF
TRBJ2-1 10 TRBV27 ASRDSYNEQF
TRBJ2-7 11 TRBV15 ATSGGAGYEQY
TRBJ2-1 15 TRBV7-9 ASSSPRSRGEGREQF